This TCR beta chain was captured in a study of shared clonotypes between healthy human individuals (dated by TCRdb to 2020 to 2022). Broadly, across the study: A few men and a couple of women, aged 18 to 49 years, made up the cohort. Blood TCR repertoires of five healthy adults were deeply sequenced to estimate repertoire size and the extent of clonotype sharing between individuals. For each donor, three plates each were used for CD4 naive and CD4 memory, two plates were used for CD8 naive, and one plate was used for CD8 memory. To increase sequencing depth and limit assay-specific biases, TCR repertoire library preparation and sequencing were carried out by different laboratories using diverse techniques. Leukapheresis yielded between about 0.9 and 8.9 billion PBMCs per donor.

In its sample, this clone was seen once. This clone's antigen is unknown. The record has no base qualities; no much larger clone is one base away. Donors were healthy HIV-negative adults with no recently reported acute infections or vaccinations. Only Caucasian adults living in Nashville, Tennessee, USA were represented among the donors. CD4+ T cells were enriched through magnetic negative selection, after which naive cells were positively selected on CD45RA and the remaining negative fraction served as the memory subset. After blood collection by leukapheresis, PBMCs were isolated using Ficoll-Histopaque density gradient centrifugation and then cryopreserved in the vapor phase of liquid nitrogen. Purity and quantity of every magnetically sorted T cell population were checked by analytical flow cytometry. Each sorted fraction had its genomic DNA isolated and then quantified by UV absorbance on a Nanodrop 2000c.

The germline V gene provides CDR1 MNHEY and CDR2 SVGAGI. V and J are truncated by 5 bases and 6 bases respectively, leaving an intervening sequence of 16 bases. The CDR3 has 14 amino acids, counting the end cysteine and phenylalanine. The only DNA kept is the CDR3, 42 bases in frame from the first base. General study outcomes and caveats: Sharing across a handful of donors was observed for approximately 4.6% of naive CD4, about 4% of naive CD8, over 2% of memory CD4, and around 0.44% of memory CD8 clonotypes. Naive subsets generally had larger estimated clonotype richness than memory subsets. Sampling was restricted to blood, and TCR repertoires in tissue are likely to differ from TCR repertoires in blood. Because the study included only a small number of donors, the genetic and exposure-history diversity represented was limited. Based on pairwise subsampling, the degree of clonotype sharing among donors was expected to be affected by sequencing depth. Compared with non-shared clonotypes, clonotypes shared by all four sorted-subset donors had higher generation probabilities. Even with the large sequencing depth, rarefaction of the sorted-subset datasets indicated that sequencing was incomplete.

Using the deep immunoSEQ assay, multiplex PCR amplified TCR CDR3 regions from genomic DNA. Extracted genomic DNA from each cell subset was spread evenly across all wells of several immunoSEQ 96-well plates, with each plate serving as a replicate. Each replicate PCR for sorted subsets received roughly 200 ng genomic DNA, equal to roughly 30,000 T cell genomes. The purified libraries were quantified using a Qubit 3.0 fluorometer, sized with a Bioanalyzer 2100, and then quantified again using the KAPA Library Quantification kit. A separate single-read 150-cycle Illumina NextSeq 550 flow cell was used to sequence each immunoSEQ 96-well plate. On the study's bioinformatics: Because the immunoSEQ output held only junctional sequences and lacked quality scores, the filtering could not match the filtering applied to full-length reads. Sequences were annotated with PyIR, a Python wrapper for IgBLAST v1.9, and V/J genes and CDR3 were assigned using IMGT germline references. Any read was removed if the V/J assignment was weak (E-value above 1e-6), the CDR3 was missing, or the read contained stop codons, out-of-frame junctions, or ambiguous translated residues. V3J clonotypes were defined as sequences sharing the same inferred V gene, J gene, and CDR3 amino acid sequence. Percentage overlap between repertoires was calculated by dividing the number of shared unique clonotypes by the size of the smaller repertoire. Repertoire richness was assessed with RTK rarefaction, the Chao1 estimator, and Recon v2.1 estimates of unobserved clonotypes. Generation probabilities for all TCRbeta clonotypes obtained by the gDNA method from four donors were computed using OLGA. Held by TCRdb, this immuneACCESS table contains in-frame sequences only and omits some clones. Under half of the omission traces to an unresolved V gene where checked; the cause of the rest is unknown. V and J calls and clone size are copied from that table; D and trimming were computed from the DNA. This sample comprises about 1 million clones, about three quarters of them detected only once. Jointly, the top ten make up 1.4% of the sample.

The V gene is TRBV6-5 and the J gene is TRBJ2-5; TRBD2 is perhaps the D gene, given 5 matching bases. Sequencing input: memory CD4+ T cells sorted from blood. According to the study, the label for this sample's cell subset or site signals: CD45RA-negative fraction. The TCR comes from a man aged 18 to 30 in good health. CDR3 sequence: CASSPTSGEKTQYF. The bases read TGTGCCAGCAGTCCCACTAGTGGGGAAAAGACCCAGTACTTC.